The 17 T cell receptor beta chains in this list originate from one sample, sequenced in a study of cytomegalovirus exposure and HLA in healthy donors. Libraries were prepared by immunoSEQ multiplex PCR; TCRdb keeps only in-frame clonotypes and omits some of them. Of about 180,000 clones in the sample, around 85% were seen once. The sample comprised PBMCs. These receptors came from a man younger than 35 in good health and CMV-seropositive.

The chain employs TRBV6-5 and TRBJ2-7; TRBD2 matches 13 bases. The CDR3 totals 15 residues. Germline V gene lookup returns CDR1 MNHEY and CDR2 SVGAGI. V dropped 4 bases and J dropped 4; count of bases not matched to a gene: 4. DNA of the CDR3: TGTGCCAGCAGTTTGTCGACTAGCGGGAGGTACGAGCAGTACTTC. Residues: CASSLSTSGRYEQYF.

The CDR3 loop reads CASSLSSGSGEQFF. CDR3 nucleotide sequence: TGTGCCAGCAGTTTATCTAGCGGGAGCGGGGAGCAGTTCTTC. The V and J genes are TRBV28 and TRBJ2-1; 10 positions agree with TRBD2. Germline loops: CDR1 MDHEN, CDR2 SYDVKM. This CDR3 region has 14 residues. The V gene end was trimmed by 1 base and the J gene end by 10 bases; junction bases not matched to a gene: 4.

This clone is a singleton in its sample. V is TRBV5-4 and J is TRBJ2-7; tentative D call: TRBD2 (5 bases). This CDR3 comprises 16 residues. Germline V lookup: CDR1 SGHNT, CDR2 YYREEE (reference sequence). Trimming stripped 3 bases from V and 5 bases from J, with 21 bases between. The CDR3 reads CASSSLAGSRLNEQYF. CDR3 DNA: TGTGCCAGCAGCTCCCTCGCGGGCTCCCGCCTGAACGAGCAGTACTTC.

The chain has TRBV28 and TRBJ1-2; maybe TRBD1 (6 bases). The ends were cut back, 3 bases at V and 4 bases at J, with 12 bases in the middle. The germline V gene encodes CDR1 MDHEN and CDR2 SYDVKM. The CDR3 is 14 amino acids. CDR3 DNA: TGTGCCAGCAGTTTGGACAGCGTGGTCTATGGCTACACCTTC. As protein: CASSLDSVVYGYTF.

The chain joins TRBV6-1 to TRBJ2-7, with 7 bases identical to TRBD1. The trim removed 8 bases at V and 2 bases at J, leaving 6 bases unmatched. This CDR3 has 13 amino acids. Germline CDR1 reads MNHNS; CDR2 reads SASEGT. CDR3 residues: CASYDQGAYEQYF. The CDR3 DNA reads as TGTGCCAGCTACGACCAGGGGGCCTACGAGCAGTACTTC.

The genes are TRBV7-8 and TRBJ2-1, with TRBD2 identical over 10 bases. This CDR3 has 15 residues. Germline CDR1 reads SGHVS; CDR2 reads FQNEAQ. With 5 bases clipped from V and 2 bases from J, the junction kept 3 bases outside the gene matches. CDR3 in amino acids: CASSPSGGAYNEQFF. The CDR3 nucleotides are TGTGCCAGCAGCCCGAGCGGGGGGGCCTACAATGAGCAGTTCTTC.

This clone was observed once. The chain recombines TRBV9 with TRBJ2-6; unclear D gene. The germline CDR1 and CDR2 sequences are SGDLS and YYNGEE. The CDR3 is made up of 16 amino acids. Trimming removed 3 bases at V and 0 bases at J, with 10 bases between. The CDR3 DNA reads as TGTGCCAGCAGCGCCGAAGAACTCTCTGGGGCCAACGTCCTGACTTTC. It specifies CASSAEELSGANVLTF.

The J gene is TRBJ2-7, the V gene TRBV30; D unresolved. V was shortened by 5 bases and J by 4 bases, with 18 bases between the two germline ends. The germline V gene encodes CDR1 GTSNPN and CDR2 SVGIG (reference sequence). There are 14 residues in the CDR3. Written as DNA, the CDR3 is TGTGCCTGGGGAACGACAAGTTTCCCTTACGAGCAGTACTTC. Protein: CAWGTTSFPYEQYF.

The chain couples TRBV7-9 to TRBJ2-5; D is uncertain. The CDR3 totals 13 residues. The V gene lost 5 bases and the J gene lost 6 bases, with 13 bases spanning the gap. Germline-derived CDR1 and CDR2 are SEHNR and FQNEAQ (reference sequence). The chain's CDR3 is CASSGLGGQTQYF. CDR3 DNA sequence: TGTGCCAGCAGCGGATTAGGTGGGCAGACCCAGTACTTC.

V gene TRBV7-8 combines with J gene TRBJ2-7; D remains unclear. The CDR3 loop spans 15 amino acids. CDR1 and CDR2 (germline): SGHVS, FQNEAQ. With 2 bases removed from V and 1 base from J, the gap between germline ends came to 12 bases. This chain's CDR3 is CASSLSLLPSYEQYF. The CDR3 coding sequence is TGTGCCAGCAGCTTAAGTCTACTTCCATCCTACGAGCAGTACTTC.

The chain carries TRBV9 and TRBJ2-5, with D possibly being TRBD2 (5 bases). The CDR3 sequence is 15 residues long. Germline V gene sequence: CDR1 SGDLS, CDR2 YYNGEE. Trimming cost V 4 bases and J 5 bases, with 18 bases left between them. The CDR3 DNA reads TGTGCCAGCAGCTTCACCGGGGAGAGTCAGGAGACCCAGTACTTC. Residues: CASSFTGESQETQYF.

The chain has TRBV10-3 and TRBJ2-7; 7 bases map to TRBD1. Germline CDR1 reads ENHRY; CDR2 reads SYGVKD. The length of the CDR3 is 13 residues. With V trimmed by 6 bases and J by 4 bases, 6 bases remained unmatched. Written as DNA, the CDR3 is TGTGCCATCAGCCGGGACAGAAAATACGAGCAGTACTTC. As protein: CAISRDRKYEQYF.

The rearrangement links TRBV28 to TRBJ1-1; D not certain. V was clipped by 9 bases and J by 1 base, with 9 bases between them. CDR3 length: 12 residues. CDR1 is MDHEN, CDR2 SYDVKM, per germline. The DNA of the CDR3 is TGTGCCAGTTTGGGCACGAACACTGAAGCTTTCTTT. Encoded protein: CASLGTNTEAFF.

DNA of the CDR3: TGCAGCGTTGAAAGGGGGGGGCGTGGAGAGACCCAGTACTTC. This translates into CSVERGGRGETQYF. This chain joins TRBV29-1 and TRBJ2-5; D may be TRBD2 (7 bases). The CDR3 runs 14 residues. Looked up from germline, CDR1 is SQVTM and CDR2 is ANQGSEA. Trimming cost V 2 bases and J 4 bases, with 14 bases left between them.

The genes are TRBV7-2 and TRBJ2-7; TRBD1 matches at 10 bases. After removal of 5 bases from V and 2 bases from J, the junction contained 6 bases not matched to a gene. CDR3 length: 15 residues. Germline V gene lookup returns CDR1 SGHTA and CDR2 FQGNSA. The CDR3 nucleotides are TGTGCCAGCAGCCTAACCGGGACAGGGGCCTACGAGCAGTACTTC. Amino acids: CASSLTGTGAYEQYF.

This chain uses TRBV27 with TRBJ2-7, with 7 positions matching TRBD1. Germline CDR1 and CDR2: MNHEY and SMNVEV (reference sequence). This CDR3 has 14 residues. V lost 3 bases to trimming and J lost 7 bases; unmatched junction nucleotides: 9. The CDR3 nucleotides read TGTGCCAGCAGTTTTGGACAGGACAATCTAGAGCAGTACTTC. This translates into CASSFGQDNLEQYF.

The rearrangement joins TRBV6-1 to TRBJ2-7, with TRBD1 matching 8 bases. CDR1 and CDR2 (germline): MNHNS, SASEGT. CDR3 length equals 13 residues. The V gene end was trimmed by 10 bases and the J gene end by 5 bases; junction bases not matched to a gene: 10. The chain's CDR3 is CATTDRGSHEQYF. DNA of the CDR3: TGTGCCACCACAGACAGGGGAAGCCACGAGCAGTACTTC.